The rows below give T cell receptor beta chains drawn from one sample of a study of T-cell memory formation after mild COVID-19. One entry per CDR3 protein results from TCRdb running MiXCR on the 5' RACE reads. The data contain roughly 370,000 distinct CDR3 sequences, approximately 15% of them seen just once; the ten biggest clones take up roughly 21%. The sequencing sample was made of PBMCs or a T cell subset sorted from them (not recorded which). Receptors originate from a man aged 18 to 29 who had mild COVID-19 (a few samples of this study predate the infection). Cell type and time point are not known. CDR3s include the opening cysteine and the closing phenylalanine or tryptophan. The size field is filled for only some rows; it gives once, few, many or a size class.

CDR3aa: CASSYSRQFHEQYF
j_gene: TRBJ2-7
v_gene: TRBV6-5
abundance: few

CDR3aa: CSAPGESNQPQHF
j_gene: TRBJ1-5
v_gene: TRBV20-1
abundance: .

CDR3aa: CASSLGDLETQYF
j_gene: TRBJ2-5
v_gene: TRBV12-3/TRBV12-4
abundance: .

CDR3aa: CASSLISNFQAFF
j_gene: TRBJ1-1
v_gene: TRBV7-8
abundance: .

CDR3aa: CASSSRGAPNTGELFF
j_gene: TRBJ2-2
v_gene: TRBV5-1
abundance: many

CDR3aa: CASAQGASDTQYF
j_gene: TRBJ2-3
v_gene: TRBV5-1
abundance: .

CDR3aa: CASSQGVGDEQFF
j_gene: TRBJ2-1
v_gene: TRBV11-2
abundance: few

CDR3aa: CASRPAHTANTGELFF
j_gene: TRBJ2-2
v_gene: TRBV7-9
abundance: .

CDR3aa: CASSFRQGGSPLHF
j_gene: TRBJ1-6
v_gene: TRBV5-1
abundance: .

CDR3aa: CASSLSQGIYGYTF
j_gene: TRBJ1-2
v_gene: TRBV7-2
abundance: .

CDR3aa: CASNSAQSNYGYTF
j_gene: TRBJ1-2
v_gene: TRBV12-3/TRBV12-4
abundance: few

CDR3aa: CASSLEQPGSPLHF
j_gene: TRBJ1-6
v_gene: TRBV5-1
abundance: many

CDR3aa: CSAGVQGIIAEAFF
j_gene: TRBJ1-1
v_gene: TRBV20-1
abundance: few

CDR3aa: CASSLGTFVATGELFF
j_gene: TRBJ2-2
v_gene: TRBV11-2
abundance: few

CDR3aa: CASSPYRGRETQYF
j_gene: TRBJ2-5
v_gene: TRBV5-8
abundance: .

CDR3aa: CASSQSRTPGETQYF
j_gene: TRBJ2-5
v_gene: TRBV4-2
abundance: .

CDR3aa: CASSYRGPTGELFF
j_gene: TRBJ2-2
v_gene: TRBV6-6
abundance: .